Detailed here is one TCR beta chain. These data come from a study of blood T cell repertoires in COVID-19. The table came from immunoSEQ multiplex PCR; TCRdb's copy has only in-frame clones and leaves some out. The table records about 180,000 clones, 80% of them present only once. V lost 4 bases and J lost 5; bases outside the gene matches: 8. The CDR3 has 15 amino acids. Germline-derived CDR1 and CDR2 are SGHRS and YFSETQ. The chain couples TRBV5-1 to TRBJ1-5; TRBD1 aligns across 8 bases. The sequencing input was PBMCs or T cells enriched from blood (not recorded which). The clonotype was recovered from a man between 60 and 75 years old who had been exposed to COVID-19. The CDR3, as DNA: TGCGCCAGCAGCATTCAGGGGGCAAAGGATCAGCCCCAGCATTTT. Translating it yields CASSIQGAKDQPQHF.